These 17 T cell receptor beta chains came from one sample sequenced in a study of cytomegalovirus exposure and HLA in healthy donors (dated by TCRdb to about 2017). Receptor libraries were prepared by the immunoSEQ multiplex PCR assay. The multiplex PCR relied on a mix of 60 forward primers for TCR Vbeta segments and 13 reverse primers for TCR Jbeta segments. Sourced from immuneACCESS, this table was stored by TCRdb with only in-frame sequences that have V and J called. A share of the clones is absent; for the studies checked, an unresolved V gene accounts for under half, and the remainder has no known explanation. The sample contains over 150,000 clones, 71% of them found a single time. 2.8% of the sample is held by the ten biggest clonotypes. Specimen: PBMCs. The receptors derive from a woman aged 25-40 years in good health and CMV-seronegative.

The V and J genes are TRBV7-3 and TRBJ2-2; D ambiguous. The germline V and J ends were trimmed by 5 bases and 6 bases, with 7 bases remaining between them. Germline CDR1 is SGHTA and CDR2 is FQGTGA. This CDR3 region has 12 residues. In DNA, the CDR3 is TGTGCCAGCAGCAAGTCGGCCGGGGAGCTGTTTTTT. The encoded protein is CASSKSAGELFF.

This clone was recorded a few times. This chain links TRBV5-6 with TRBJ2-7; 7 bases are a match to TRBD1. The CDR3 contains 14 residues. V shed 4 bases and J 2 bases; nucleotides not matched to a gene: 6. Germline loops: CDR1 SGHDT, CDR2 YYEEEE. The DNA of the CDR3 is TGTGCCAGCAGCCCCCGGGACAGCCCCTACGAGCAGTACTTC. Translation: CASSPRDSPYEQYF.

The V gene is TRBV30, the J gene TRBJ2-2, with unresolved D. Trimming took off 0 bases at V and 4 bases at J, with 6 bases between the two ends. The CDR3 contains 13 residues. Germline-derived CDR1 and CDR2 are GTSNPN and SVGIG (reference sequence). DNA for the CDR3: TGTGCCTGGAGTGTTGGCGGCACCGGGGAGCTGTTTTTT. This sequence encodes CAWSVGGTGELFF.

J is TRBJ2-1 and V is TRBV27; TRBD2 might be the D (7 bases). V was pared by 3 bases and J by 5 bases, with 11 bases between. Per germline, CDR1 MNHEY and CDR2 SMNVEV (reference sequence). This CDR3 is built from 14 residues. CDR3 loop: CASSLSGTNNEQFF. The CDR3 DNA sequence: TGTGCCAGCAGTTTGAGCGGGACAAACAATGAGCAGTTCTTC.

This sequence joins TRBV5-1 and TRBJ1-6; tentatively, D is TRBD1 (5 bases). This CDR3 region has 16 residues. Trimming cost V 0 bases and J 7 bases, with 14 bases left between them. The germline V gene has CDR1 SGHRS and CDR2 YFSETQ. The DNA of the CDR3 is TGCGCCAGCAGCTTGGCCGTGGGGACTCCGAATTCACCCCTCCACTTT. Its translation is CASSLAVGTPNSPLHF.

This clone was detected only a few times. This chain joins TRBV18 and TRBJ2-1; TRBD2 agrees at 7 bases. V trimming: 4 bases; J trimming: 8 bases; junction bases outside the gene matches: 14. The CDR3 is made up of 16 amino acids. The germline V gene encodes CDR1 KGHSH and CDR2 LQKENI. CDR3 sequence reads: CASSREMTGGIDEQFF. CDR3 sequence (DNA): TGTGCCAGCTCACGGGAAATGACGGGAGGAATCGATGAGCAGTTCTTC.

The rearrangement links TRBV6-1 to TRBJ1-3; no reliable D call. Trimming cost V 8 bases and J 3 bases, with 2 bases left between them. Germline CDR1 and CDR2: MNHNS and SASEGT. This CDR3 region has 10 residues. The CDR3 spells CASRGNTIYF. The DNA of the CDR3 is TGTGCCAGCCGTGGAAACACCATATATTTT.

Comment on this clone: Lacking the conserved final phenylalanine or tryptophan, this CDR3 likely reflects a read error. It is unclear where the CDR3 begins or ends on the DNA, so no DNA is shown, and the CDR3 is as TCRdb lists it. The J gene is TRBJ1-1, the V gene TRBV13. Germline V gene lookup returns CDR1 PRHDT and CDR2 FYEKMQ (reference sequence). The CDR3 numbers 12 amino acids, ends counted. CDR3 region: CASSFGQIGLVC.

J is TRBJ2-7 and V is TRBV19; 9 bases fit TRBD1. The V segment lost 5 bases and the J segment 4 bases; nucleotides outside the gene matches: 9. The CDR3 has 15 residues. In germline, CDR1 is LNHDA, CDR2 SQIVND (reference sequence). The CDR3 region has the DNA TGTGCCAGTAGTTCCCCCGGACAGGGGATATACGAGCAGTACTTC. It specifies CASSSPGQGIYEQYF.

The chain carries TRBV6-1 and TRBJ1-6; D remains ambiguous. Germline loops: CDR1 MNHNS, CDR2 SASEGT. V was shortened by 1 base and J by 14 bases, with 12 bases between the two germline ends. The CDR3 has 13 residues. The CDR3 sequence: CASSEDPSASLHF. The CDR3, as DNA: TGTGCCAGCAGTGAAGACCCCTCCGCGTCCCTCCACTTT.

This clone was picked up a small number of times. The J gene is TRBJ2-5, the V gene TRBV9; 7 positions match TRBD2. V lost 0 bases to trimming and J lost 4 bases; unmatched junction nucleotides: 6. The CDR3 extends over 15 amino acids. Germline V gene data show CDR1 as SGDLS and CDR2 as YYNGEE. The CDR3 nucleotides are TGTGCCAGCAGCGTAGATGGCGGGGGAGGAGAGACCCAGTACTTC. Translation gives CASSVDGGGGETQYF.

The chain employs TRBV7-8 and TRBJ2-1; D remains ambiguous. In germline, CDR1 is SGHVS, CDR2 FQNEAQ. There are 12 residues in the CDR3. Trimming took 3 bases from V and 4 from J, leaving 4 bases between them. For the CDR3, the DNA is TGTGCCAGCAGCTTGAGTTACAATGAGCAGTTCTTC. It encodes CASSLSYNEQFF.

This sequence joins TRBV6-5 and TRBJ2-2; perhaps TRBD1 as D (6 bases). V gave up 10 bases and J gave up 0 bases, with 15 bases separating them. Germline V gives CDR1 MNHEY, CDR2 SVGAGI. The CDR3 is 15 amino acids. The CDR3 region is CATLQGHANTGELFF. As DNA, the CDR3 is TGTGCCACCCTTCAGGGGCACGCGAACACCGGGGAGCTGTTTTTT.

This chain uses TRBV10-2 with TRBJ2-2; 11 bases map to TRBD2. The CDR3 is made up of 15 amino acids. The germline gives CDR1 WSHSY, CDR2 SAAADI. The trim removed 6 bases at V and 7 bases at J, leaving 7 bases unmatched. Here the CDR3 reads CASSALAGGHGELFF. CDR3 coding DNA: TGCGCCAGCAGCGCTCTAGCGGGAGGACACGGGGAGCTGTTTTTT.

The CDR3 protein is CASSPAGPGGALFF. The CDR3 DNA reads as TGTGCCAGCAGCCCTGCTGGGCCCGGAGGGGCACTGTTTTTT. This chain connects TRBV4-2 to TRBJ1-4; tentatively, D is TRBD1 (5 bases). Germline assignment: CDR1 LGHNA and CDR2 YNFKEQ. The V end was cut by 4 bases, the J end by 13 bases, with 19 bases between. The CDR3 has 14 residues.

As to this clone: One junction end does not reproduce the germline sequence, and a read error may be involved. The genes are TRBV29-1 and TRBJ2-7; D is possibly TRBD1 (6 bases). Germline lookup yields CDR1 SQVTM and CDR2 ANQGSEA. There are 12 residues in the CDR3. The CDR3 is CSAGGSQYEPYF. The CDR3 DNA reads as TGCAGCGCTGGGGGCAGCCAATACGAGCCGTACTTC.

This clone has only a few counts. The V gene is TRBV5-4, the J gene TRBJ2-2; 10 nucleotides agree with TRBD2. Germline V lookup: CDR1 SGHNT, CDR2 YYREEE (reference sequence). The CDR3 contains 16 residues. V shed 4 bases and J 7 bases; nucleotides not matched to a gene: 10. The chain's CDR3 is CASSLTSGALGGELFF. The CDR3 coding sequence is TGTGCCAGCAGCCTTACTAGCGGGGCGCTCGGCGGGGAGCTGTTTTTT.